This T cell receptor beta chain was documented in a study of early stage breast cancer tumors. Study-level points and caveats: Bulk DNA sequencing of unsorted cells missed chain pairing and markers. Enriched TCRB sequences shared across patients were mostly commonly generated sequences. Tumors had about 2.3-fold higher T cell density than normal breast.

This CDR3 spans 14 amino acids. Germline V gene data show CDR1 as MNHEY and CDR2 as SVGAGI. Trimming removed 2 bases from V and 6 bases from J; junction bases left unmatched: 5. Regarding this clone: What it binds is unknown.

Blood replicates held 0.5 ug DNA, tumor or normal breast approximately 1.5 ug, two each. Produced via immunoSEQ multiplex PCR; TCRdb's table is partial and in-frame only. The sample lists about 9,000 clones; about two thirds were seen once. The sample comprised normal breast tissue next to the tumor. The clonotype originates from a person aged 55 to 69 with breast cancer. This chain links TRBV6-5 with TRBJ2-7; 9 bases align to TRBD1. The CDR3 DNA sequence: TGTGCCAGCAGTTACGGGACAGGGTTATCCGAGCAGTACTTC. Translation gives CASSYGTGLSEQYF.